Given below is one T cell receptor (beta chain) in context. Its antigen is not identified. This CDR3 contains 19 residues. V lost 6 bases and J lost 4, with 30 bases in between. Per the germline V gene, CDR1 is SEHNR and CDR2 is FQNEAQ (reference sequence). This sample was included in a study of T cell responses to AZD1222 COVID-19 vaccine. The method was immunoSEQ multiplex PCR; TCRdb's version includes in-frame clones alone and lacks a portion of them. The sample lists 200,000 or so clones; 85% to 90% were seen once. Study conclusions and caveats: Elevations in Spike-specific TCR breadth and depth followed administration of two AZD1222 doses. Repertoire sampling happened only post peak T cell response. Clonal diversity was possibly underestimated, and white British individuals and females predominated among donors.

The sample was peripheral blood, taken on day 0 of AZD1222 vaccination. This clonotype originated in an adult in good health. The V call is TRBV7-9, the J call TRBJ1-2, with D possibly being TRBD1 (5 bases). CDR3 DNA sequence: TGTGCCAGCAGGATCTTGGCCGGGGGTGGATCCGACGTCGGCTATGGCTACACCTTC. Protein product: CASRILAGGGSDVGYGYTF.